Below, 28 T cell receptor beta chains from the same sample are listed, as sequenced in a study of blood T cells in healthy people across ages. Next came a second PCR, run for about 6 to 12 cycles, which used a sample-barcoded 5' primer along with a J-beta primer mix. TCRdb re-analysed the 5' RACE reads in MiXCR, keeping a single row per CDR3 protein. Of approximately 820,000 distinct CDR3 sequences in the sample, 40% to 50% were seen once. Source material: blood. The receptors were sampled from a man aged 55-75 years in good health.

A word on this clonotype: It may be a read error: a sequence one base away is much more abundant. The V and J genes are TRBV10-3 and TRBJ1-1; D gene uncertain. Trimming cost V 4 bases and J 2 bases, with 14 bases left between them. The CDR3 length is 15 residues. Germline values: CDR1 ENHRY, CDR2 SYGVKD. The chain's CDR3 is CAISVDSLLNTEAFF. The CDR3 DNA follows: TGTGCCATCAGTGTCGATAGCTTATTAAACACTGAAGCTTTCTTT.

The CDR3: CASRISGPSYEQYF. The CDR3 DNA is TGTGCCAGCAGAATATCCGGGCCCTCCTACGAGCAGTACTTC. The chain carries TRBV6-5 and TRBJ2-5; D uncertain. The end of the DNA aligns better with TRBJ2-7, so the J call may be wrong. Per the germline V gene, CDR1 is MNHEY and CDR2 is SVGAGI. This CDR3 contains 14 residues.

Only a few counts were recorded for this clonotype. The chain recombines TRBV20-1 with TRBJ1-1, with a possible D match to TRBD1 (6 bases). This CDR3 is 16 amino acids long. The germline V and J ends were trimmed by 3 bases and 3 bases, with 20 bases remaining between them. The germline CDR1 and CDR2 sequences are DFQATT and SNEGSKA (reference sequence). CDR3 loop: CSARRGLPPGDTEAFF. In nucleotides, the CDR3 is TGCAGTGCTAGGCGCGGTTTGCCCCCAGGGGACACTGAAGCTTTCTTT.

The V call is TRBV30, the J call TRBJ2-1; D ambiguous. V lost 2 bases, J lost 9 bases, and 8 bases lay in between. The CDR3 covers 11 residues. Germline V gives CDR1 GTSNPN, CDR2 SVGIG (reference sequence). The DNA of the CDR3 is TGTGCCTGGAGTCGTAAGGCTGAGCAGTTCTTC. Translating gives CAWSRKAEQFF.

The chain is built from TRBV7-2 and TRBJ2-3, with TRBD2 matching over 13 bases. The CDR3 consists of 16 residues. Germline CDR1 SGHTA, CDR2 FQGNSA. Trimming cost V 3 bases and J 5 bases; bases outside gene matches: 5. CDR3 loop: CASSFSGTSGIDTQYF. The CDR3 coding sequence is TGTGCCAGCAGCTTCTCCGGGACTAGCGGGATAGATACGCAGTATTTT.

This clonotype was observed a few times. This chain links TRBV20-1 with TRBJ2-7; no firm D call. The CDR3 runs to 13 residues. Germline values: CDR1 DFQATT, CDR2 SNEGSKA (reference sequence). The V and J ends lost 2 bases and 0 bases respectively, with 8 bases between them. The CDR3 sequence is CSARLSSSYEQYF. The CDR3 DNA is TGCAGTGCTAGATTGTCAAGCTCCTACGAGCAGTACTTC.

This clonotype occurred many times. CDR3 DNA sequence: TGCAGCGTCTCAGGGGCGGACCTTAGGGCCCAAGAGACCCAGTACTTC. This encodes CSVSGADLRAQETQYF. This chain uses TRBV29-1 with TRBJ2-5; a possible D gene is TRBD1 (6 bases). The germline gives CDR1 SQVTM, CDR2 ANQGSEA. V lost 6 bases to trimming and J lost 1 base, with 21 bases between them. The CDR3 sequence is 16 residues long.

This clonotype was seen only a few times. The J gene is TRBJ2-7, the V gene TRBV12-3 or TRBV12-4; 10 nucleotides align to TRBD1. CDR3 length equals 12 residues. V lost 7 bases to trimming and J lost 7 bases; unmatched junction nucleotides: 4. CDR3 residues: CASTRTGGEQYF. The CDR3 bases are TGTGCCAGCACCCGGACAGGGGGAGAGCAGTACTTC.

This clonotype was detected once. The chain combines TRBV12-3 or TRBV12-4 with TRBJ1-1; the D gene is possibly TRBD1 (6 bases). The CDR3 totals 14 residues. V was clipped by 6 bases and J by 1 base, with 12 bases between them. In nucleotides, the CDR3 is TGTGCCAGCAGACAGGGAGTGCGGAACACTGAAGCTTTCTTT. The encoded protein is CASRQGVRNTEAFF.

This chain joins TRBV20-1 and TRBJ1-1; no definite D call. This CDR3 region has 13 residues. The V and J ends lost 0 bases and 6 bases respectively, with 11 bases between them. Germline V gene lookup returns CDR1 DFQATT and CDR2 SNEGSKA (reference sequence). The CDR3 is CSARDQGLAEAFF. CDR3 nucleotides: TGCAGTGCTAGAGATCAAGGCTTAGCTGAAGCTTTCTTT.

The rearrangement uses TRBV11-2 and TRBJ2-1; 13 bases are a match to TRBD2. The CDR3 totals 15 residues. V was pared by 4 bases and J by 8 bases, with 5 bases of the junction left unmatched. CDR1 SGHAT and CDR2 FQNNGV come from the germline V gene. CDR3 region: CASSSGLAGVYEQFF. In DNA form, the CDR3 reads TGTGCCAGCAGCTCAGGACTAGCGGGGGTATATGAGCAGTTCTTC.

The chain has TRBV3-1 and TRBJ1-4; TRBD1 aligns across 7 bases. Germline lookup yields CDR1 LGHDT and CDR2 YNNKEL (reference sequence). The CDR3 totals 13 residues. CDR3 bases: TGTGCGACAGGGACTTCAACTAATGAAAAACTGTTTTTT. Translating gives CATGTSTNEKLFF.

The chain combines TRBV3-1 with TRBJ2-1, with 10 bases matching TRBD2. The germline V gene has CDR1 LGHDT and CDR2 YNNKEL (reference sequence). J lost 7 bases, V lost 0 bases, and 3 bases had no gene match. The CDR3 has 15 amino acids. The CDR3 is CASSQDLAGVNEQFF. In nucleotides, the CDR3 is TGTGCCAGCAGCCAAGATCTAGCGGGGGTTAATGAGCAGTTCTTC.

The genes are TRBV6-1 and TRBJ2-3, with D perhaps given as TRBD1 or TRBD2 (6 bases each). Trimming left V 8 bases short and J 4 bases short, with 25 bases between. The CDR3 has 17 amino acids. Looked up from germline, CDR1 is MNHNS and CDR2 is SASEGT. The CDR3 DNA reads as TGTGCCAGCCAAGTAGGAGGGAACAGGGTGAGATCAGATACGCAGTATTTT. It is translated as CASQVGGNRVRSDTQYF.

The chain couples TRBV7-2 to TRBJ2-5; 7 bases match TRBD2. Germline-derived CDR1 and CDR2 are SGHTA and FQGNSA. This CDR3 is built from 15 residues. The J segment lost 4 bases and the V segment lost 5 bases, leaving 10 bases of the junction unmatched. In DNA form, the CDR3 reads TGTGCCAGCAGCGCAGACGGACTAGACAGAGAGACCCAGTACTTC. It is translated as CASSADGLDRETQYF.

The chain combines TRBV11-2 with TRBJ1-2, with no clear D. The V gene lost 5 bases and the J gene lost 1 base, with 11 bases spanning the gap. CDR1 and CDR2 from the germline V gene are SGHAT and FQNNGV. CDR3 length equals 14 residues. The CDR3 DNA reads TGTGCCAGCAGCGCGGGCTCGAATAACTATGGCTACACCTTC. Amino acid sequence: CASSAGSNNYGYTF.

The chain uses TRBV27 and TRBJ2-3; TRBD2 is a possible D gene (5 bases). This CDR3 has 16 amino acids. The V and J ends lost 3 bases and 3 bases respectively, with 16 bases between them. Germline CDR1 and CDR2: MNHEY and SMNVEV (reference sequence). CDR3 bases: TGTGCCAGCAGTTTTCAGAGGGTGGGTAATACAGATACGCAGTATTTT. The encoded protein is CASSFQRVGNTDTQYF.

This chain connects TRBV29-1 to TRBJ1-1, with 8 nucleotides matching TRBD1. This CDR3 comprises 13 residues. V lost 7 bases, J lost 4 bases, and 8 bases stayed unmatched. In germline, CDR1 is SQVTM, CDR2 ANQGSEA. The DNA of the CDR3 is TGCAGCGCGACTACAGGGGGGACCACTGAAGCTTTCTTT. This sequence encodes CSATTGGTTEAFF.

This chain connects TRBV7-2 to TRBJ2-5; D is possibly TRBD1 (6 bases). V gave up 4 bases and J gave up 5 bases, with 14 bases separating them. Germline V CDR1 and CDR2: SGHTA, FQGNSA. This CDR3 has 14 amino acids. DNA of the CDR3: TGTGCCAGCAGCTCTAGGCTAAGGGGGGAGACCCAGTACTTC. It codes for CASSSRLRGETQYF.

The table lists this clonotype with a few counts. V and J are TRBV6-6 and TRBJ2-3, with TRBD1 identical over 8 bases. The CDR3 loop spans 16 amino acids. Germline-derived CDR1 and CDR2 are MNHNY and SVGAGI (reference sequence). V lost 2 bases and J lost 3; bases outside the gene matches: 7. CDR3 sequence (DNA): TGTGCCAGCAGTTACGCAGGGGGCGAAGTAACAGATACGCAGTATTTT. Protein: CASSYAGGEVTDTQYF.

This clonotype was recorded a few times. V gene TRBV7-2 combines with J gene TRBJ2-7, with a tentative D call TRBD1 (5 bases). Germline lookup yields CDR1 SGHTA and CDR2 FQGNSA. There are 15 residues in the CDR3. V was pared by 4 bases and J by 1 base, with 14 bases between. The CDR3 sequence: CASSSQGGNSYEQYF. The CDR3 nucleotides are TGTGCCAGCAGCTCTCAGGGTGGAAATTCCTACGAGCAGTACTTC.

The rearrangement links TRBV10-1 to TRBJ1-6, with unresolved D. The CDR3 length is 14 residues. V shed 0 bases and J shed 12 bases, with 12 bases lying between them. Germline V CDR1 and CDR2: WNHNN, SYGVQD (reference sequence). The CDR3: CASSESRVGRPLHF. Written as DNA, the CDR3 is TGCGCCAGCAGTGAGTCTCGGGTGGGGAGACCCCTCCACTTT.

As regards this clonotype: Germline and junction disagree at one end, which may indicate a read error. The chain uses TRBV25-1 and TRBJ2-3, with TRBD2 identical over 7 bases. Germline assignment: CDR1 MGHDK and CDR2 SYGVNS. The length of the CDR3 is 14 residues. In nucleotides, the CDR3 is TGCGCCAGCAGTGAATGGGGGGGGGCAGATACGCAGTATTTT. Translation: CASSEWGGADTQYF. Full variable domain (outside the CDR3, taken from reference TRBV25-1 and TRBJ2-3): EADIYQTPRYLVIGTGKKITLECSQTMGHDKMYWYQQDPGMELHLIHYSYGVNSTEKGDLSSESTVSRIRTEHFPLTLESARPSHTSQYLCASSEWGGADTQYFGPGTRLTVL.

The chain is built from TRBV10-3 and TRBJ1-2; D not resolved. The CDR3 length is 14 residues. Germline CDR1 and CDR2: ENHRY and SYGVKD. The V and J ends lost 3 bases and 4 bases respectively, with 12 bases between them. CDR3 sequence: CAISEGGLGYGYTF. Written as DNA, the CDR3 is TGTGCCATCAGTGAAGGAGGGCTAGGCTATGGCTACACCTTC.

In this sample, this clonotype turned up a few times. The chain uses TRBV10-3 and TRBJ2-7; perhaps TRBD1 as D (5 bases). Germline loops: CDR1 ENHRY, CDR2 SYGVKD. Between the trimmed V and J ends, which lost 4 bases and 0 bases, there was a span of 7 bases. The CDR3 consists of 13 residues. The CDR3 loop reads CAISGGGSYEQYF. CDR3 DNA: TGTGCCATCAGTGGGGGCGGCTCCTACGAGCAGTACTTC.

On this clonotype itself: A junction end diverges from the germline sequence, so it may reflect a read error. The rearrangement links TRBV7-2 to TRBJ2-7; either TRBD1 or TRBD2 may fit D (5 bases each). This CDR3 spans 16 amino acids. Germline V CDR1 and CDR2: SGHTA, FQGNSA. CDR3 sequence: CACSLAPIGTGDEQYF. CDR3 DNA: TGTGCCTGCAGCTTAGCGCCCATAGGGACCGGGGATGAGCAGTACTTC.

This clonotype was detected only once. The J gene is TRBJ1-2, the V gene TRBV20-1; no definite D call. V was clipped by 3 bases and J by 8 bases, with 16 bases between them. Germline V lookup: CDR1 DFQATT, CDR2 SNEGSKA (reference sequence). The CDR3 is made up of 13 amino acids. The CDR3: CSARGRHRKGYTF. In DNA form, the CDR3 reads TGCAGTGCTAGGGGAAGACACAGAAAGGGCTACACCTTC.

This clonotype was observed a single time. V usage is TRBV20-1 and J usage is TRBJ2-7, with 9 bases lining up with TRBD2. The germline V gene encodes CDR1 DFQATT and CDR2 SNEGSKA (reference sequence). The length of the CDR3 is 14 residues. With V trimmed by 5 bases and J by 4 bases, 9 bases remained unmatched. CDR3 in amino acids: CSAPLAGFGYEQYF. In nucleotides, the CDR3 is TGCAGTGCTCCTCTAGCGGGGTTTGGTTACGAGCAGTACTTC.